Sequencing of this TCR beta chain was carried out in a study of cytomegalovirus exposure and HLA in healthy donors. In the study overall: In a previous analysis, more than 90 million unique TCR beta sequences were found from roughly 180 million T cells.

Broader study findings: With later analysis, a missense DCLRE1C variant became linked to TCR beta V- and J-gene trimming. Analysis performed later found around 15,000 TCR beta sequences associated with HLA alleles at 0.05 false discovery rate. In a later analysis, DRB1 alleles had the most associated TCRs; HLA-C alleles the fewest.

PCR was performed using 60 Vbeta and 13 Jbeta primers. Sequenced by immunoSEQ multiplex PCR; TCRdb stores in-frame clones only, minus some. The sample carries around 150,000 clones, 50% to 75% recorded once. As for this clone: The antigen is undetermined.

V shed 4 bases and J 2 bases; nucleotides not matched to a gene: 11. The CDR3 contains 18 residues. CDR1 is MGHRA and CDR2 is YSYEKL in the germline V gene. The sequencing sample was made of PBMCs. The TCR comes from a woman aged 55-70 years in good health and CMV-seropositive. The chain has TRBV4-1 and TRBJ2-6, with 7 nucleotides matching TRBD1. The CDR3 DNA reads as TGCGCCAGCAGCCCGGGACGACAGGGAAAGGCTGGGGCCAACGTCCTGACTTTC. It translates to CASSPGRQGKAGANVLTF.